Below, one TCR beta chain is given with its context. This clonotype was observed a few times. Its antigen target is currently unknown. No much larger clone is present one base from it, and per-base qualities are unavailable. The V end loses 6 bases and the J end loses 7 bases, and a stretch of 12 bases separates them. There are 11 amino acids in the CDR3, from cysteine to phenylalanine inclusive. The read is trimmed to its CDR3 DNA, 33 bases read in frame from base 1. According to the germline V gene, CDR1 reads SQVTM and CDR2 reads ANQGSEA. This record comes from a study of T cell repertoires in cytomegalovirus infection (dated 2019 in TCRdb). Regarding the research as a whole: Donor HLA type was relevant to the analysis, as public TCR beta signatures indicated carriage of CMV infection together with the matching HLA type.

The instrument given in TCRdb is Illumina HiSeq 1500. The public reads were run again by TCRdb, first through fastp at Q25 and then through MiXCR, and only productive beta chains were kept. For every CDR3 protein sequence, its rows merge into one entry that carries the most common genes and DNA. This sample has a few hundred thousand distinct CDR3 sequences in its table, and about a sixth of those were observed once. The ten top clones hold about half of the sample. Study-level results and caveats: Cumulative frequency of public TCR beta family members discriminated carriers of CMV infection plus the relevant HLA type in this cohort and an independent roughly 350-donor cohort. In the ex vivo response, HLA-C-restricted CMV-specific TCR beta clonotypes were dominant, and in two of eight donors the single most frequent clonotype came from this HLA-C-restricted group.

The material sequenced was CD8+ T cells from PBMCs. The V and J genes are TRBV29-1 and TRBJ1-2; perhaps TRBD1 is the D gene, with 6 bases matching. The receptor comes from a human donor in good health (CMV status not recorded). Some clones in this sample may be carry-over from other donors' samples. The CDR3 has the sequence CSVVRGTGYTF. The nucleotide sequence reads TGCAGCGTCGTCAGGGGAACTGGCTACACCTTC.